A selection of T cell receptor beta chains follows, all from one sample in a study of blood T cell repertoires in COVID-19. Method: immunoSEQ multiplex PCR; TCRdb's copy keeps in-frame clones and lacks some. This table holds some 63,000 clones, around 79% found once. The sample comprised peripheral blood. These receptors all come from a human donor in a cohort sampled during active COVID-19. The CDR3 runs from the conserved cysteine through the conserved F or W. A D gene is named only where the DNA matches it firmly. Clone size is stated in some rows and not others, as once, few, many or a class when expanded.

cdr3_nt,cdr3_aa,d_call,j_call,v_call,clone_size
TGTGCCTGGAGGATGGGACAGGCCACCGGGGAGCTGTTTTTT,CAWRMGQATGELFF,TRBD1,TRBJ2-2,TRBV30,-
TGCGCCAGCAGCTCCAGCGGGAGGTCCCACAATGAGCAGTTCTTC,CASSSSGRSHNEQFF,TRBD2,TRBJ2-1,TRBV5-1,-
TGTGCCAGCAGCCAAGAAAGATTACTCTCTGGAAACACCATATATTTT,CASSQERLLSGNTIYF,-,TRBJ1-3,TRBV14,-
TGTGCCAGCAGCTTAGATCCTACTAGACATGAGCAGTTCTTC,CASSLDPTRHEQFF,-,TRBJ2-1,TRBV11-3,-
TGTGCCAGCAGTTTAAGCAGGGTGGACGAGCAGTACTTC,CASSLSRVDEQYF,-,TRBJ2-7,TRBV12-3/TRBV12-4,-
TGTGCCAGCACCTTAACCCCGGGACAGGGTAAAGCTGGCTACACCTTC,CASTLTPGQGKAGYTF,TRBD1,TRBJ1-2,TRBV9,many
TGTGCCAGCAGCTTGGGTCTCTTCGACGAGCAGTACTTC,CASSLGLFDEQYF,-,TRBJ2-7,TRBV5-6,-
TGCGCCAGCAGTGAGTCGATGTCGGGCACCGGGGAGCTGTTTTTT,CASSESMSGTGELFF,-,TRBJ2-2,TRBV10-1,-
TGTGCCAGCAGTTCGGAGACAGGGGGGGTCCAAGAGACCCAGTACTTC,CASSSETGGVQETQYF,TRBD1,TRBJ2-5,TRBV27,few
TGCGCCAGCAGCTTGGAGACAGGGAGTCACAATGAGCAGTTCTTC,CASSLETGSHNEQFF,TRBD1,TRBJ2-1,TRBV5-1,-
TGTGCCAGCAGTATCTCGCGGGAGGGCGGCGAGCAGTACTTC,CASSISREGGEQYF,TRBD2,TRBJ2-7,TRBV6-5,-